This T cell receptor beta chain derives from a study of CD8 T cells in ankylosing spondylitis. Study-wide points: Reportedly, significant enrichment of disease-linked clones occurred in matched ankylosing spondylitis synovial fluid. A TCR beta motif of several highly homologous variants appeared characteristic of ankylosing spondylitis blood.

This CDR3 has 15 amino acids. The germline V gene has CDR1 MNHEY and CDR2 SVGAGI. With V trimmed by 0 bases and J by 3 bases, 4 bases remained unmatched. Each CDR3 protein gets one entry after TCRdb re-called the 5' RACE reads with MiXCR. This table holds more than 400,000 distinct CDR3 sequences, 5.3% found once. This clonotype turned up a few times. Antigen specificity is unknown. The gene calls are TRBV6-5 and TRBJ1-1, with TRBD1 matching 7 bases. Material for sequencing was blood, either unsorted or a sorted T cell fraction (not recorded which). The clonotype was recovered from a male donor with ankylosing spondylitis. The CDR3: CASSYSRDSYTEAFF. The CDR3 DNA sequence: TGTGCCAGCAGTTACTCGCGGGACAGTTACACTGAAGCTTTCTTT.